This T cell receptor beta chain was captured in a study of response to subunit inactivated influenza vaccine. Study-wide points: The authors suggested that every seasonal influenza vaccination recruits few new T cells.

At least ten counts were recorded for this clonotype. What it binds is not known. From the RT-PCR reads, TCRdb called clonotypes with MiXCR, one entry per CDR3 protein. Among some 850,000 distinct CDR3 sequences listed, around 18% were seen once. This CDR3 comprises 13 residues. The germline CDR1 and CDR2 sequences are SGHDT and YYEEEE. Trimming left V 0 bases short and J 7 bases short, with 8 bases between. The sample was PBMCs from blood, taken about 5 days after vaccination. This TCR derives from a man in his fifties who received an inactivated influenza vaccine. The chain has TRBV5-6 and TRBJ1-5; the D is unclear. As DNA, the CDR3 is TGTGCCAGCAGCTTGGGATCGGGGCAGCCCCAGCATTTT. Translating gives CASSLGSGQPQHF.